The source of this TCR beta chain is a study of blood T cells in healthy people across ages. Next came a second PCR, run for roughly 6 to 11 cycles, which used a sample-barcoded 5' primer along with a J-beta primer mix. TCRdb re-analysed the 5' RACE reads in MiXCR, keeping a single row per CDR3 protein. This table has about 510,000 distinct CDR3 sequences, about 27% appearing once. The CDR3 contains 16 residues. Deletions cut 0 bases from V and 5 bases from J, with 19 bases between. The V gene's germline CDR1 is SQVTM and CDR2 ANQGSEA. The sample also formed part of further work on T cells of mothers and their children. That paper notes: Inherited differences only slightly affect thymic shaping of TCR recombination output.

This receptor was obtained from a boy aged 2 to 9 in good health. Sequenced sample: blood. The rearrangement uses TRBV29-1 and TRBJ1-1; D is unclear. CDR3 sequence (DNA): TGCAGCGTTGAAGATCGCGGTTACACGGCGTTAACTGAAGCTTTCTTT. This sequence encodes CSVEDRGYTALTEAFF.